This TCR beta chain was found in a study of cytomegalovirus exposure and HLA in healthy donors. About the study: Among roughly 190 million T cells, an earlier analysis found 90 million to 130 million unique TCR beta sequences. Approximately 83 million unique TCRs from HLA-typed donors were held in an early data release.

About this clone: Its antigen is as yet unknown.

The PCR employed 60 Vbeta primers together with 13 Jbeta primers. TCRdb's copy holds only in-frame clones and misses some; the assay was immunoSEQ multiplex PCR. The sample holds around 140,000 clones. Study-level points and caveats: It was likely that a cluster of highly shared sequence variants was a sequencing artifact.

V gave up 5 bases and J gave up 6 bases; unmatched junction bases: 7. Germline CDR1 is SGHTA and CDR2 is FQGNSA. The CDR3 is 15 residues long. V gene TRBV7-2 combines with J gene TRBJ2-2, with 9 bases aligning to TRBD1. This clonotype originated in a woman aged 35 to 49 in good health and CMV-seropositive. Sequencing input: PBMCs. CDR3 nucleotide sequence: TGTGCCAGCAGCCTGGGACAGGGAGGGGCCGGGGAGCTGTTTTTT. The encoded protein is CASSLGQGGAGELFF.